The source of this T cell receptor (beta chain) is a study of beta chain features in type 1 diabetes (dated by TCRdb to between 2017 and 2018). In the study overall: Mean age, gender distribution, total cell number and subset yield did not differ between patients and healthy donors. A total of around 110,000,000 sorted cells were examined across all samples, and a strong correlation was observed between cell number per subset and RNA yield. In the study, recently diagnosed type 1 diabetes patients and matched healthy donors were compared on the TCRB repertoires of their sorted circulating CD4+ T cell subsets. Whereas all 30 or so donors provided naive and central memory subsets, regulatory and stem cell-like memory subsets were isolated from just 8 patients and roughly eight healthy donors. The research as a whole found: Shorter templates might be favored by PCR, yet because patient and control samples were amplified and corrected together, any such skew would affect both groups equally. Naive, central memory and regulatory TCRB repertoires appeared to be more alike among patients than among healthy donors. Because small numbers of individuals were included in the HLA sub-analyses, any influence of HLA type on TCRB rearrangement was left unresolved. Because cDNA was sequenced instead of genomic DNA, activated cells with high expression could be over-represented, although the groups did not differ in activation or CD3 levels. Patients with type 1 diabetes made fewer insertions and deleted more nucleotides at VDJ recombination sites, implying thymic rearrangement abnormalities. Type 1 diabetes patients showed a moderate but significant shortening of TCRB CDR3 length in all four CD4+ subsets.

In its sample, this clone was seen once. The antigen it binds to is not known. Within one base of it there is no much larger clone, and no base qualities were kept. Via the germline V gene, CDR1 is SQVTM and CDR2 ANQGSEA. Taken from cysteine to phenylalanine, the CDR3 has 16 residues. CDR3 DNA is the only sequence kept; it has 48 bases, read in frame from the first base. The germline ends are 20 bases apart after V is trimmed by 3 bases and J by 4 bases. A single peripheral blood draw of 95 to 150 mL on average was collected from each donor into heparinised tubes. Naive, central memory, regulatory and stem cell-like memory CD4+ T cells were sorted on a BD FACSAria II using a panel including CD45RO, CCR7, CD25, CD127, CD95 and CD27. Every sorted population had a purity above 95%. Right away, PBMCs were isolated by Lymphoprep density gradient centrifugation and were stained directly, with no culture step. Samples were stained and sorted in pairs, with one healthy donor and one patient per experiment, so that batch effects were minimized.

The entire isolated RNA was reverse transcribed using the High Capacity cDNA Reverse Transcription Kit, and thus expressed TCRB transcripts were sequenced. Naive, central memory and regulatory T cell samples underwent deep immunoSEQ sequencing, averaging around 3.7 million total reads per sample. Sorted cells were lysed in RLT buffer, and RNA was extracted using DNase-treated RNeasy Micro or Mini kits according to cell number. To prevent cross-contamination, every cell subset was processed on its own, while patient and healthy donor samples were processed together. TCRB sequences were amplified from cDNA with the immunoSEQ multiplex PCR, producing 87-bp fragments spanning the CDR3 region. Sequencing of the amplicons was done on the Illumina HiSeq platform. The paper's processing steps were these. PCR bias was computationally corrected using synthetic template baselines, reads within Hamming distance 2 were collapsed, and singletons that could not be merged were discarded. Reads were aligned to IMGT to assign V, D and J genes, CDR3 length, and insertions or deletions at six rearrangement sites. Within each subset, clonotype counts were normalized to the number of sorted cells before true diversity and Gini coefficients were calculated with the tcR R package. Repertoire sharing was quantified using the overlap coefficient calculated on TCRB nucleotide sequences. Held by TCRdb, this immuneACCESS table contains in-frame sequences only and omits some clones. Under half of the omission traces to an unresolved V gene where checked; the cause of the rest is unknown. V, J and clone size are those of that table, while D and trimming were read from the DNA. Across this sample there are about 27,000 clones, with approximately 51% seen only once. The ten largest clonotypes hold under 1.5% of the sample.

The sample was Tregs from blood. This sample's cell subset or site label indicates: regulatory CD4+ T cells. The V and J segments used are TRBV29-1 and TRBJ2-3, with no D gene named confidently. This clonotype was obtained from a woman in her late teens or twenties with type 1 diabetes. The CDR3 protein: CSVEILGSSGPDTQYF. DNA sequence: TGCAGCGTTGAGATCCTAGGTAGTAGTGGTCCAGATACGCAGTATTTT.